One T cell receptor (beta chain) is described in this entry. The sample originates from a study of blood T cells in healthy people across ages. Primers used in a second PCR of roughly 6 to 11 cycles were a sample-barcoded 5' primer and a J-beta primer mix. The authors tagged each cDNA molecule using a template-switch adaptor with 12 random nucleotides. Per-sample output comprised a minimum of 2.5 million paired-end reads containing CDR3. Via MiXCR, TCRdb re-called the 5' RACE reads, giving one row per CDR3 protein. The sample contains hundreds of thousands of distinct CDR3 sequences, about 51% of which appear only once. The sample, approximately 11 milliliters of peripheral blood, was drawn from each donor. The length of the CDR3 is 15 residues. The germline V gene encodes CDR1 SGHTA and CDR2 FQGNSA. With V trimmed by 1 base and J by 2 bases, 3 bases remained unmatched.

Sequencing was done on a sample of blood. The receptor was isolated from a woman older than 75 in good health. The chain has TRBV7-2 and TRBJ2-5; 8 bases fit TRBD2. Here the CDR3 reads CASSLVSGRQETQYF. The CDR3 region has the DNA TGTGCCAGCAGCTTAGTAAGCGGGAGACAAGAGACCCAGTACTTC.